The present T cell receptor (beta chain) was sequenced within a study of cytomegalovirus exposure and HLA in healthy donors (dated by TCRdb to 2015 to 2018). Study-wide context: The roughly 700 repertoires of the first cohort and the 95 to 150 validation repertoires were produced on the same platform, according to a later analysis. The study aimed to test whether cataloging public T cell receptors could reveal signatures of past pathogen exposure. In addition to the first cohort of several hundred subjects, a separate validation cohort of approximately 130 different subjects was used. To predict cytomegalovirus infection status, the study combined high-throughput TCR immunosequencing, statistical association of individual TCRs with disease status, and machine learning. The research as a whole found: According to the authors, the approach could potentially be generalized to other disease states and immunological phenotypes. The classifier was reported to diagnose cytomegalovirus status with high specificity and sensitivity in both the original cohort and the validation cohort. Three of the identified cytomegalovirus-associated TCR beta chains were confirmed in vitro to be specific for cytomegalovirus antigens. A total of fewer than 200 TCR beta chains were listed by the study as associated with cytomegalovirus. Most TCR sequences were observed very rarely across donors, whereas some public TCRs were present in many individuals. Subsequent analysis determined that TCRs grouped into clusters in the first cohort also showed a tendency toward co-occurrence across the 120 validation repertoires, and approximately 93% of cluster scores exceeded 0. The validation cohort had no HLA typing available for a later analysis, so co-occurrence within that cohort was assessed over all 130 or so repertoires.

As regards this clone: There is no known antigen for this receptor. Per-base qualities were not stored, and no clone one base away is much larger.

Separate from the approximately 700-subject first cohort, the validation cohort of 95 to 150 subjects was the group to which the donors belonged. V is cut by 0 bases and J by 12 bases, and the space between the germline ends is 12 bases. In the germline V gene, CDR1 corresponds to SQVTM and CDR2 to ANQGSEA. The CDR3 contains 12 residues, cysteine and phenylalanine counted. Only the CDR3 part of the read is kept: 36 bases, read in frame from the first base. The library was prepared using the immunoSEQ multiplex PCR assay. On the study's bioinformatics: To diagnose cytomegalovirus status from the catalog of TCR beta chain sequences, a statistical classification framework was built. Not all clones reach the TCRdb copy of this immuneACCESS table, which keeps in-frame sequences only. Checked studies attribute under half of the gap to unresolved V genes and leave the rest unexplained. The V and J calls and the clone size are those of that table, but D and trimming were determined from the DNA. This sample comprises over 85,000 clones, about 95% of them detected only once. The biggest ten clones account for roughly 0.9% of the sample.

Sequenced input: PBMCs. The clonotype comes from a woman between 18 and 29 years old in good health and CMV-seronegative. The sequence is built from TRBV29-1 and TRBJ2-1, with the D gene not clear enough to name. CDR3 reads: CSVEDLGIVQFF. The nucleotide sequence reads TGCAGCGTTGAAGATTTGGGCATCGTGCAGTTCTTC.